The rows below give T cell receptor beta chains drawn from one sample of a study of CXCR3-negative and CXCR3-positive naive CD8 T cells. TCRdb reprocessed the 5' RACE reads, keeping one entry per CDR3 protein, no DNA. Across some 48,000 distinct CDR3 sequences, the top ten clones capture about 2.5% of the sample. The specimen was naive CXCR3- CD8+ T cells from blood. All receptors come from a human donor in good health. Some clones in this sample may be carry-over from other donors' samples. Both conserved end residues are part of each CDR3.

>TRBJ2-1|TRBV5-1
CASSGTLYNEQFF
>TRBJ1-6|TRBV4-2
CASSQGGQGDNSPLHF
>TRBJ2-7|TRBV6-2/TRBV6-3
CASSYPTGVGSYEQYF
>TRBJ1-1|TRBV15
CATSRVNTEAFF
>TRBJ2-7|TRBV12-3/TRBV12-4
CASSTSGGTDEQYF
>TRBJ2-2|TRBV9
CASSVTFQGGSGELFF
>TRBJ2-5|TRBV29-1
CSVEDLPGRPGSGTQYF
>TRBJ2-1|TRBV29-1
CSVAGQRNEQFF
>TRBJ2-1|TRBV5-1
CASSLNGKQFF
>TRBJ1-6|TRBV20-1
CSALDRGESPLHF
>TRBJ2-5|TRBV23-1
CASRTGETQYF
>TRBJ2-1|TRBV7-9
CASSFRGDYNEQFF
>TRBJ2-3|TRBV15
CATSRDTSGSRGTDTQYF
>TRBJ2-7|TRBV4-1
CASSQEPRSESSYEQYF
>TRBJ1-6|TRBV28
CASRGILYNSPLHF
>TRBJ2-5|TRBV4-1
CASSQVPELPLETQYF
>TRBJ2-6|TRBV2
CASCGGLTGANVLTF
>TRBJ1-1|TRBV27
CARTPTGKAFF